The following is a T cell receptor beta chain sequence with its context. Per the study methods: Amplified reference gene primers provided the basis for estimating nucleated cell counts. Using immunoSEQ multiplex PCR, the repertoire was profiled, and TCRdb retains in-frame clones only, with some absent. V, J and clone size derive from that table, while D and trimming were established from the DNA sequence. The table lists approximately 69,000 clones, roughly four fifths of them singletons. The sample is drawn from a study of blood T cell repertoires in COVID-19. Study-level background: The United States, Italy and Spain supplied acute and convalescent COVID-19 samples. The cDNA or gDNA used as material had been derived from T cells, B-cell-depleted T cells, or PBMCs.

The CDR3 covers 15 residues. J gave up 1 base and V 5 bases, and 6 bases lay outside the gene matches. Germline assignment: CDR1 ENHRY and CDR2 SYGVKD. This TCR came from a woman between 70 and 85 years old with acute or convalescent COVID-19. The sequenced sample was peripheral blood. The chain combines TRBV10-3 with TRBJ2-5, with 8 bases that match TRBD1. Here the CDR3 DNA reads TGTGCCATCAGTACCCAGGGGGCCACCCAAGAGACCCAGTACTTC. This codes for CAISTQGATQETQYF.